The 18 T cell receptor beta chains presented below share a single source sample, sequenced in a study of blood T cell repertoires in COVID-19. Here immunoSEQ multiplex PCR was the method, and the copy in TCRdb shows in-frame clones only, minus some. Of about 83,000 clones listed, roughly 84% are singletons. Sample: peripheral blood. Receptors originate from a woman at least 80 years old in a cohort sampled during active or convalescent COVID-19.

The rearrangement joins TRBV19 to TRBJ2-7; D possibly corresponds to TRBD2 (5 bases). V was cut by 4 bases and J by 7 bases, with 17 bases left in between. The CDR3 totals 14 residues. Germline CDR1 reads LNHDA; CDR2 reads SQIVND (reference sequence). The CDR3 sequence is CASSTRTAEGEQYF. The CDR3 region has the DNA TGTGCCAGTAGTACAAGGACTGCCGAGGGTGAGCAGTACTTC.

The chain uses TRBV7-3 and TRBJ2-1; TRBD2 aligns across 10 bases. Trimming took 0 bases from V and 6 from J; bases not matched to a gene: 5. Germline CDR1 is SGHTA and CDR2 is FQGTGA. The CDR3 is made up of 16 amino acids. CDR3 protein: CASSLTPAGGRNEQFF. CDR3 bases: TGTGCCAGCAGCTTAACCCCAGCGGGAGGGCGCAATGAGCAGTTCTTC.

The chain combines TRBV18 with TRBJ1-3, with D perhaps TRBD1 (6 bases). V lost 6 bases and J 0 bases, leaving 12 bases between the germline ends. CDR1 is KGHSH, CDR2 LQKENI, per germline. The CDR3 consists of 15 residues. Here the CDR3 DNA reads TGTGCCAGCTCCCCCGACAGGAGCTCTGGAAACACCATATATTTT. Residues: CASSPDRSSGNTIYF.

V usage is TRBV11-2 and J usage is TRBJ2-3; D may be TRBD2 (6 bases). This CDR3 has 16 amino acids. V dropped 1 base and J dropped 0 bases, with 11 bases sitting between them. Germline V gene lookup returns CDR1 SGHAT and CDR2 FQNNGV. The CDR3 region has the DNA TGTGCCAGCAGCTTAGGAATCGGGGGTAGCACAGATACGCAGTATTTT. It encodes CASSLGIGGSTDTQYF.

This chain uses TRBV28 with TRBJ2-2; 10 nucleotides line up with TRBD1. The germline V gene encodes CDR1 MDHEN and CDR2 SYDVKM. The CDR3 covers 16 residues. Germline trimming cut 5 bases from V and 1 base from J; bases unmatched to any gene: 4. CDR3: CASSVRTGGNTGELFF. For the CDR3, the DNA is TGTGCCAGCAGTGTGCGGACAGGGGGGAACACCGGGGAGCTGTTTTTT.

This clone has only a few counts. The V gene is TRBV27, the J gene TRBJ1-2, with a weak D call TRBD1 (6 bases). The germline V gene encodes CDR1 MNHEY and CDR2 SMNVEV (reference sequence). V lost 0 bases, J lost 4 bases, and 6 bases lay in between. The CDR3 length is 13 residues. The CDR3 protein is CASSLSGGYGYTF. DNA of the CDR3: TGTGCCAGCAGTTTATCAGGGGGCTATGGCTACACCTTC.

This clone came up once. The rearrangement joins TRBV19 to TRBJ1-3, with D uncertain. This CDR3 contains 15 residues. Germline values: CDR1 LNHDA, CDR2 SQIVND (reference sequence). V was trimmed by 7 bases and J by 3 bases, leaving 16 bases between them. The CDR3 is CASTPTELGGNTIYF. The CDR3 coding sequence is TGTGCCAGTACCCCGACGGAGCTGGGTGGAAACACCATATATTTT.

The V and J genes are TRBV7-3 and TRBJ2-4; possibly TRBD2 for D (5 bases). The CDR3 spans 13 residues. The V gene lost 5 bases and the J gene lost 9 bases, with 14 bases spanning the gap. Germline CDR1 SGHTA, CDR2 FQGTGA. The CDR3 protein is CASSTTRESIQYF. The CDR3 nucleotides are TGTGCCAGCAGCACTACCCGGGAAAGCATTCAGTACTTC.

The chain's CDR3 is CASSFQRTYTEAFF. DNA for the CDR3: TGTGCCAGCAGCTTCCAGCGCACGTACACTGAAGCTTTCTTT. J is TRBJ1-1 and V is TRBV5-4, with unresolved D. V shed 2 bases and J shed 3 bases, with 11 bases lying between them. There are 14 residues in the CDR3. Germline CDR1 reads SGHNT; CDR2 reads YYREEE (reference sequence).

This chain uses TRBV3-1 (or the pseudogene TRBV3-2) with TRBJ2-2; maybe TRBD2 (5 bases). Germline V gene sequence: CDR1 LGHDT, CDR2 YNNKEL (reference sequence). CDR3 length equals 14 residues. V gave up 4 bases and J gave up 6 bases, with 12 bases separating them. The CDR3 DNA is TGTGCCAGCAGCCGCATTGAGGGCTCCGGGGAGCTGTTTTTT. Its translation: CASSRIEGSGELFF.

The J gene is TRBJ2-2, the V gene TRBV7-3, with TRBD1 matching over 8 bases. This CDR3 is 19 amino acids long. Germline CDR1 is SGHTA and CDR2 is FQGTGA. With 1 base clipped from V and 2 bases from J, the junction kept 12 bases outside the gene matches. CDR3 in DNA: TGTGCCAGCAGCTTAAGGGGACCCCCGGCAGGGGGCAACACCGGGGAGCTGTTTTTT. Amino acid sequence: CASSLRGPPAGGNTGELFF. Looking up the rest from reference TRBV7-3 and TRBJ2-2 gives the full variable domain: GAGVSQTPSNKVTEKGKYVELRCDPISGHTALYWYRQSLGQGPEFLIYFQGTGAADDSGLPNDRFFAVRPEGSVSTLKIQRTERGDSAVYLCASSLRGPPAGGNTGELFFGEGSRLTVL.

This rearrangement joins TRBV5-1 to TRBJ2-2, with 7 bases fitting TRBD1. Germline V gives CDR1 SGHRS, CDR2 YFSETQ. The CDR3 has 15 amino acids. The ends lost 3 bases at V and 2 bases at J; junction bases unmatched: 4. The CDR3 sequence: CASSSSGGNTGELFF. The CDR3, as DNA: TGCGCCAGCAGCTCCTCAGGGGGAAACACCGGGGAGCTGTTTTTT.

The rearrangement uses TRBV5-5 and TRBJ2-2, with 8 bases matching TRBD2. Germline V gene lookup returns CDR1 SGHKS and CDR2 YYEKEE (reference sequence). V was clipped by 6 bases and J by 0 bases; unmatched bases: 7. The CDR3 length is 16 residues. CDR3 residues: CASTTTSGSNTGELFF. CDR3 nucleotide sequence: TGTGCCAGCACCACAACTAGCGGATCGAACACCGGGGAGCTGTTTTTT.

The rearrangement uses TRBV28 and TRBJ1-2, with D possibly TRBD1 on 5 matching bases. In germline, CDR1 is MDHEN, CDR2 SYDVKM. Trimming left V 11 bases short and J 2 bases short, with 12 bases between. The CDR3 length is 12 residues. CDR3 residues: CAYREGNYGYTF. The CDR3 nucleotides read TGTGCCTATAGGGAGGGGAACTATGGCTACACCTTC.

The chain employs TRBV29-1 and TRBJ1-2, with D perhaps matching TRBD1 (5 bases). Between the trimmed V and J ends, which lost 3 bases and 2 bases, there was a span of 10 bases. Per germline, CDR1 SQVTM and CDR2 ANQGSEA. This CDR3 comprises 13 residues. CDR3 amino acids: CSVERGLNYGYTF. The CDR3 DNA follows: TGCAGCGTTGAGCGGGGACTGAACTATGGCTACACCTTC.

The chain has TRBV30 and TRBJ1-5; no clear D. V was cut by 1 base and J by 0 bases, with 10 bases left in between. The CDR3 runs 15 residues. The germline V gene encodes CDR1 GTSNPN and CDR2 SVGIG (reference sequence). DNA of the CDR3: TGTGCCTGGAGTGGCGGGTTGGGTAGCAATCAGCCCCAGCATTTT. This codes for CAWSGGLGSNQPQHF.

This rearrangement joins TRBV5-1 to TRBJ2-1; 7 bases agree with TRBD1. Unmatched junction bases numbered 3, after V lost 1 base and J lost 2 bases. The CDR3 spans 15 residues. Germline lookup yields CDR1 SGHRS and CDR2 YFSETQ. The CDR3 loop reads CASSLTGEAYNEQFF. The CDR3 region has the DNA TGCGCCAGCAGCTTGACAGGGGAAGCCTACAATGAGCAGTTCTTC.

This clone was detected only once. The rearrangement links TRBV24-1 to TRBJ2-2; TRBD2 matches at 7 bases. The V gene end was trimmed by 5 bases and the J gene end by 0 bases; junction bases not matched to a gene: 5. Germline CDR1 KGHDR, CDR2 SFDVKD. The CDR3 consists of 16 residues. The CDR3 region has the DNA TGTGCCACCAGTGCCCCCGGGGGGACGAACACCGGGGAGCTGTTTTTT. This codes for CATSAPGGTNTGELFF.